In this sample, the clone carrying this T cell receptor beta chain turned up a few times. Its antigen is undetermined. TCRdb itself ran the RT-PCR reads through MiXCR, one entry per CDR3 protein. This table holds about 800,000 distinct CDR3 sequences, 20% to 25% found once. The data originate from a study of response to subunit inactivated influenza vaccine. Overall study findings and caveats: Authors suggested few new T cells are recruited by each seasonal influenza vaccination.

This sequence originates from a man between 50 and 59 years old who received an inactivated influenza vaccine. Specimen: PBMCs from blood, collected 4 to 6 days after vaccination.

Here the CDR3 reads CASSDPGATRGGTEAFF. The CDR3 coding sequence is TGTGCCAGCAGTGACCCCGGGGCGACTCGAGGAGGCACTGAAGCTTTCTTT. The V gene is TRBV12-3 or TRBV12-4, the J gene TRBJ1-1; possibly TRBD1 for D (5 bases). Trimming removed 5 bases from V and 4 bases from J, with 23 bases in between. CDR3 size: 17 residues.